This is a list of T cell receptor beta chains from one sample in a study of Tregs in tolerant kidney transplant recipients. Profiled with immunoSEQ multiplex PCR; TCRdb holds only in-frame clones, not every one. The sample holds 120,000 or so clones, 85% to 95% seen once. The source material was CD4+ T cells from blood. The source of these receptors is a human donor in good health. Both conserved end residues are part of each CDR3. Fields, in order: V gene, J gene, D gene, clone size, CDR3 length, CDR3 protein, CDR3 DNA. A D gene is named only where the DNA matches it firmly. Rows give clone size only sometimes, using once, few, many, or a class for an expanded clone.

V gene: TRBV30
J gene: TRBJ2-1
D gene: TRBD2
clone size: NA
CDR3 length: 14
CDR3 protein: CAWSTSGGANEQFF
CDR3 DNA: TGTGCCTGGAGTACTAGCGGGGGGGCCAATGAGCAGTTCTTC

V gene: TRBV19
J gene: TRBJ1-2
D gene: NA
clone size: NA
CDR3 length: 13
CDR3 protein: CASSSPGGYGYTF
CDR3 DNA: TGTGCCAGTAGTTCACCGGGGGGCTATGGCTACACCTTC

V gene: TRBV14
J gene: TRBJ2-1
D gene: NA
clone size: NA
CDR3 length: 16
CDR3 protein: CASSQDRFSRGNEQFF
CDR3 DNA: TGTGCCAGCAGCCAAGATCGGTTCTCCCGCGGCAATGAGCAGTTCTTC

V gene: TRBV6-1
J gene: TRBJ1-4
D gene: NA
clone size: NA
CDR3 length: 15
CDR3 protein: CASGRAQRGGEKLFF
CDR3 DNA: TGTGCCAGCGGGAGGGCCCAAAGGGGGGGTGAAAAACTGTTTTTT

V gene: TRBV7-3
J gene: TRBJ2-6
D gene: NA
clone size: NA
CDR3 length: 16
CDR3 protein: CASSRTGQTGANVLTF
CDR3 DNA: TGTGCCAGCAGCCGTACTGGACAGACTGGGGCCAACGTCCTGACTTTC

V gene: TRBV7-9
J gene: TRBJ2-1
D gene: NA
clone size: NA
CDR3 length: 11
CDR3 protein: CASSSSDEQFF
CDR3 DNA: TGTGCCAGCAGTTCTAGTGATGAGCAGTTCTTC

V gene: TRBV18
J gene: TRBJ2-7
D gene: TRBD1
clone size: NA
CDR3 length: 15
CDR3 protein: CASSPATGGKNEQYF
CDR3 DNA: TGTGCCAGCTCACCAGCGACAGGGGGCAAGAACGAGCAGTACTTC

V gene: TRBV4-1
J gene: TRBJ2-5
D gene: NA
clone size: NA
CDR3 length: 14
CDR3 protein: CASSQAPTEETQYF
CDR3 DNA: TGCGCCAGCAGCCAAGCCCCGACTGAAGAGACCCAGTACTTC

V gene: TRBV30
J gene: TRBJ2-1
D gene: TRBD1
clone size: few
CDR3 length: 15
CDR3 protein: CAWSVAGGVGNEQFF
CDR3 DNA: TGTGCCTGGAGTGTCGCAGGGGGAGTTGGAAATGAGCAGTTCTTC

V gene: TRBV5-1
J gene: TRBJ1-1
D gene: TRBD1
clone size: NA
CDR3 length: 14
CDR3 protein: CASSKDRGNTEAFF
CDR3 DNA: TGCGCCAGCAGCAAGGACAGGGGGAACACTGAAGCTTTCTTT

V gene: TRBV7-9
J gene: TRBJ2-1
D gene: TRBD2
clone size: NA
CDR3 length: 15
CDR3 protein: CASSLATSGRDEQFF
CDR3 DNA: TGTGCCAGCAGCTTAGCTACTAGCGGGAGGGATGAGCAGTTCTTC

V gene: TRBV5-5
J gene: TRBJ1-1
D gene: NA
clone size: NA
CDR3 length: 15
CDR3 protein: CASSLEAREVTEAFF
CDR3 DNA: TGTGCCAGCAGCTTGGAAGCGAGGGAAGTAACTGAAGCTTTCTTT

V gene: TRBV11-2
J gene: TRBJ2-2
D gene: TRBD1
clone size: NA
CDR3 length: 15
CDR3 protein: CASSPLTGGTGELFF
CDR3 DNA: TGTGCCAGCAGCCCCCTGACAGGGGGCACCGGGGAGCTGTTTTTT

V gene: TRBV2
J gene: TRBJ1-1
D gene: TRBD1
clone size: NA
CDR3 length: 15
CDR3 protein: CASRPRQGRNTEAFF
CDR3 DNA: TGTGCCAGCAGACCACGACAGGGGCGGAACACTGAAGCTTTCTTT

V gene: TRBV7-7
J gene: TRBJ2-7
D gene: TRBD2
clone size: NA
CDR3 length: 15
CDR3 protein: CASSISAGLAAEQYF
CDR3 DNA: TGTGCCAGCAGCATTAGTGCTGGACTAGCGGCCGAGCAGTACTTC

V gene: TRBV2
J gene: TRBJ2-5
D gene: TRBD1
clone size: NA
CDR3 length: 15
CDR3 protein: CASSRDREHIQTQYF
CDR3 DNA: TGTGCCAGCAGCCGGGACAGGGAACACATCCAGACCCAGTACTTC

V gene: TRBV7-2
J gene: TRBJ2-7
D gene: NA
clone size: NA
CDR3 length: 14
CDR3 protein: CASSLDTLLNEQYF
CDR3 DNA: TGTGCCAGCAGCTTAGACACCCTACTCAACGAGCAGTACTTC

V gene: TRBV11-1
J gene: TRBJ1-2
D gene: NA
clone size: once
CDR3 length: 14
CDR3 protein: CASSLGPGNYGYTF
CDR3 DNA: TGTGCCAGCAGCTTAGGTCCCGGAAACTATGGCTACACCTTC

V gene: TRBV18
J gene: TRBJ2-7
D gene: NA
clone size: NA
CDR3 length: 14
CDR3 protein: CASSPSGLGYEQYF
CDR3 DNA: TGTGCCAGCTCACCATCAGGGCTTGGGTACGAGCAGTACTTC

V gene: TRBV29-1
J gene: TRBJ1-4
D gene: TRBD1
clone size: NA
CDR3 length: 16
CDR3 protein: CSVGETGFATNEKLFF
CDR3 DNA: TGCAGCGTTGGAGAGACAGGGTTCGCAACTAATGAAAAACTGTTTTTT